The 14 T cell receptor beta chains given below trace back to one sample, sequenced in a study of metastatic and nonmetastatic thyroid tumors (TCRdb year 2020). No patient had received any treatment before thyroid surgery. Library construction relied on PCR. These reads were obtained on an Illumina HiSeq 4000. TCRdb handled the public reads itself, with Q25 trimming in fastp and clone calling in MiXCR, and kept productive beta chains. The sample data list approximately 86,000 clones, and around 13% of these were observed just once. Of the sample, 7% to 10% is held by the ten largest clones. The sequencing input was tumor tissue. The receptors were sampled from a female donor with papillary thyroid cancer or a benign thyroid nodule (not recorded which). Some clones in this sample may be carry-over from other donors' samples.

Ten or more counts support this clone. The J gene is TRBJ1-5, the V gene TRBV6-1; D unclear. CDR3 length: 13 residues. V was cut by 9 bases and J by 0 bases, with 9 bases left in between. Germline values: CDR1 MNHNS, CDR2 SASEGT. The CDR3 region has the DNA TGTGCCAGTGCCGGTTTTAGCAATCAGCCCCAGCATTTT. Its protein product is CASAGFSNQPQHF.

This clone showed up just a few times. A much larger clonotype is one base distant, so this may be a read error. The J gene is TRBJ1-5, the V gene TRBV15; D may be TRBD1 (5 bases). CDR3 size: 15 residues. Trimming took 0 bases from V and 3 from J, leaving 9 bases between them. In germline, CDR1 is LNHNV, CDR2 YYDKDF (reference sequence). In nucleotides, the CDR3 is TGTGCCACCAGCAGAGAGGGACGGTACAATCAGCCCCAGCATTTT. It translates to CATSREGRYNQPQHF. Complete variable domain (other parts from reference TRBV15 and TRBJ1-5): DAMVIQNPRYQVTQFGKPVTLSCSQTLNHNVMYWYQQKSSQAPKLLFHYYDKDFNNEADTPDNFQSRRPNTSFCFLDIRSPGLGDTAMYLCATSREGRYNQPQHFGDGTRLSIL.

The rearrangement joins TRBV20-1 to TRBJ2-7; 12 bases fit TRBD1. Germline V gene lookup returns CDR1 DFQATT and CDR2 SNEGSKA (reference sequence). CDR3 length: 15 residues. Trimming at V came to 1 base and at J to 7 bases, leaving 8 bases not matched to a gene. The CDR3 coding sequence is TGCAGTGCTAGAGGTAACGGGACAGGGGGCGTAGAGCAGTACTTC. Translation gives CSARGNGTGGVEQYF.

This clone was observed many times. This chain connects TRBV24-1 to TRBJ1-5, with D tentatively TRBD1 (5 bases). Per germline, CDR1 KGHDR and CDR2 SFDVKD. V gave up 0 bases and J gave up 1 base, with 6 bases separating them. The CDR3 runs to 15 residues. The CDR3 sequence: CATSDLRGSNQPQHF. The CDR3 nucleotides read TGTGCCACCAGTGATTTGAGGGGAAGCAATCAGCCCCAGCATTTT.

This clone appeared many times. The gene calls are TRBV2 and TRBJ1-2; weak D call: TRBD1 (5 bases). V lost 2 bases and J 6 bases, leaving 13 bases between the germline ends. Looked up from germline, CDR1 is SNHLY and CDR2 is FYNNEI. The CDR3 has 14 residues. The CDR3 nucleotides are TGTGCCAGCAGTGAAAGTACGGGGGTTGATGGCTACACCTTC. Translation gives CASSESTGVDGYTF.

In this sample, this clone turned up many times. At one boundary the junction diverges from the germline segment, which might be a read error. In the same sample, other DNA sequences code for this CDR3. The V and J genes are TRBV6-2 or TRBV6-3 and TRBJ2-6; TRBD2 agrees at 8 bases. The CDR3 has 21 amino acids. Germline V lookup: CDR1 MNHEY, CDR2 SVGEGT. CDR3 nucleotide sequence: TGTGCCAACAGTTACTCTTTAGCTAGCGGGCTCCTCTTATCTGGGGCCAACGTCCTGACTTTC. This encodes CANSYSLASGLLLSGANVLTF.

This clone was seen at least ten times. In nucleotides, the CDR3 is TGTGCCTGGTCTGGAAATGGACTGGCCGAAAAACTGTTTTTT. Protein: CAWSGNGLAEKLFF. The chain couples TRBV30 to TRBJ1-4; D gene ambiguous. In germline, CDR1 is GTSNPN, CDR2 SVGIG (reference sequence). Deletions cut 5 bases from V and 8 bases from J, with 18 bases between. The CDR3 runs 14 residues.

This clone was found a few times. A much larger clone is a single base away; this may be a read error. This chain uses TRBV24-1 with TRBJ1-2; 9 bases are a match to TRBD1. CDR1 is KGHDR and CDR2 is SFDVKD in the germline V gene. The CDR3 runs to 14 residues. The chain's CDR3 is CATSDPGQGYGYTF. In DNA, the CDR3 is TGTGCCACCAGTGACCCGGGACAGGGCTATGGTTACACCTTC.

The table lists this clone with many counts. The chain links TRBV27 to TRBJ2-1, with D perhaps given as TRBD1 or TRBD2 (5 bases each). CDR1 is MNHEY, CDR2 SMNVEV, per germline (reference sequence). The CDR3 is 14 amino acids. V was clipped by 3 bases and J by 4 bases, with 10 bases between them. CDR3 region: CASSFTGTYNEQFF. CDR3 DNA: TGTGCCAGCAGTTTTACCGGGACGTACAATGAGCAGTTCTTC.

This chain uses TRBV5-4 with TRBJ2-5; TRBD2 is a possible D gene (6 bases). Trimming pared 3 bases from V and 5 bases from J, leaving 17 bases between. In germline, CDR1 is SGHNT, CDR2 YYREEE (reference sequence). This CDR3 spans 15 amino acids. In nucleotides, the CDR3 is TGTGCCAGCAGCTCTCTAGCGAGGGGACTGGAGACCCAGTACTTC. Translated, it gives CASSSLARGLETQYF. The entire variable domain, with the rest obtained from reference TRBV5-4 and TRBJ2-5, is as follows: ETGVTQSPTHLIKTRGQQVTLRCSSQSGHNTVSWYQQALGQGPQFIFQYYREEENGRGNFPPRFSGLQFPNYSSELNVNALELDDSALYLCASSSLARGLETQYFGPGTRLLVL.

This clone was seen only a few times. The chain employs TRBV2 and TRBJ2-4, with D perhaps assigned TRBD1 or TRBD2 (5 bases each). Between the trimmed V and J ends, which lost 6 bases and 10 bases, there was a span of 16 bases. The CDR3 has 13 amino acids. In germline, CDR1 is SNHLY, CDR2 FYNNEI. The CDR3 DNA reads as TGTGCCAGCAGGTCCCGGGACGCCCCTATTCAGTACTTC. This translates into CASRSRDAPIQYF.

Comment on this clone: A much larger clone lies one base from this, so it may be a read error. The rearrangement uses TRBV7-9 and TRBJ2-3; D call uncertain. The V end lost 3 bases, the J end lost 6 bases, and 7 bases lay between the germline ends. Germline V lookup: CDR1 SEHNR, CDR2 FQNEAQ (reference sequence). The CDR3 runs 12 residues. CDR3 in amino acids: CASSLSGDTQYF. CDR3 in DNA: TGTGCCAGCAGCTTGAGTGGGGATACGCAGTATTTT.

The table lists this clone with many counts. The rearrangement joins TRBV6-1 to TRBJ2-3; maybe TRBD1 (5 bases). CDR1 and CDR2 from the germline V gene are MNHNS and SASEGT. The CDR3 contains 18 residues. V was clipped by 4 bases and J by 2 bases, with 22 bases between them. CDR3 amino acids: CASSGRSDGARFTDTQYF. The CDR3 coding sequence is TGTGCCAGCAGTGGAAGGTCGGATGGGGCTAGGTTCACAGATACGCAGTATTTT.

In regard to this clone: Possible read error: a much larger clone is one base away. The chain links TRBV27 to TRBJ2-1; no clear D. The length of the CDR3 is 12 residues. The V gene's germline CDR1 is MNHEY and CDR2 SMNVEV (reference sequence). DNA of the CDR3: TGTGCCAACAGTTTACTCGGCTATGAGCAGTTCTTC. Its protein is CANSLLGYEQFF.